The rows below give T cell receptor beta chains drawn from one sample of a study of blood T cell repertoires in COVID-19. Only in-frame clones appear in the TCRdb table, and some are missing; sequencing was by immunoSEQ multiplex PCR. The repertoire holds 200,000 or so clones, with roughly four fifths as singletons. The sample consisted of peripheral blood. These receptors were collected from a woman at least 80 years old with COVID-19, enrolled during active disease. CDR3s include the opening cysteine and the closing phenylalanine or tryptophan.

J | V | CDR3
TRBJ1-4 | TRBV4-1 | CASSPLQNLNEKLFF
TRBJ2-1 | TRBV6-6 | CASSYPDEQFF
TRBJ2-4 | TRBV6-5 | CASGWFSGSKNIQYF
TRBJ1-1 | TRBV10-3 | CAISGQGMNSEAFF
TRBJ2-5 | TRBV5-1 | CASSSNAGPQETQYF
TRBJ1-6 | TRBV7-2 | CASSLVLLSSYNSPLHF
TRBJ2-3 | TRBV11-2 | CASSFAGADTQYF
TRBJ1-1 | TRBV3-1/TRBV3-2 | CASSSRGSEAFF
TRBJ2-2 | TRBV18 | CASSRTWGGTGELFF
TRBJ1-3 | TRBV19 | CASSRTVSGNTIYF
TRBJ1-2 | TRBV4-3 | CASSQDPGANYGYTF
TRBJ1-2 | TRBV27 | CASSPGQGGGYGYTF
TRBJ1-5 | TRBV6-4 | CASSDSREFVRNQPQHF
TRBJ2-1 | TRBV5-1 | CASSTLGGSYNEQFF
TRBJ2-3 | TRBV7-2 | CASSPHWASRPTDTQYF
TRBJ2-7 | TRBV24-1 | CATSDLQLERLGEGREQYF
TRBJ2-3 | TRBV5-1 | CASRTTGQSTDTQYF
TRBJ2-6 | TRBV6-2/TRBV6-3 | CASSSIAGGGSSGANVLTF
TRBJ1-2 | TRBV28 | CASTIGTAYGYTF
TRBJ2-4 | TRBV12-3/TRBV12-4 | CASRPNPGIAQYF
TRBJ2-3 | TRBV5-1 | CASSFGLAQDTQYF
TRBJ2-7 | TRBV7-9 | CASSLGRAYEQYF
TRBJ1-1 | TRBV2 | CASTTSRGTEAFF
TRBJ2-3 | TRBV18 | CASSPTRAEGTDTQYF
TRBJ2-7 | TRBV29-1 | CSVAGTGKVEQYF
TRBJ2-2 | TRBV7-9 | CASSLIKLAGGPNTGELFF
TRBJ1-4 | TRBV7-9 | CASSDQGVREKLFF
TRBJ1-5 | TRBV5-4 | CASSTGLSNQPQHF
TRBJ2-7 | TRBV28 | CASRGTGWGYEQYF
TRBJ2-5 | TRBV7-2 | CASTRPGLQETQYF
TRBJ1-2 | TRBV7-9 | CASSLTNGYGYTF
TRBJ2-7 | TRBV28 | CASSRKLAGHYEQYF
TRBJ2-1 | TRBV5-1 | CASSLEGQTYNEQFF
TRBJ1-1 | TRBV9 | CASSPGQASNTEAFF
TRBJ1-2 | TRBV28 | CASSIDRGGGYTF
TRBJ1-6 | TRBV6-5 | CAIAPGYDSPLHF